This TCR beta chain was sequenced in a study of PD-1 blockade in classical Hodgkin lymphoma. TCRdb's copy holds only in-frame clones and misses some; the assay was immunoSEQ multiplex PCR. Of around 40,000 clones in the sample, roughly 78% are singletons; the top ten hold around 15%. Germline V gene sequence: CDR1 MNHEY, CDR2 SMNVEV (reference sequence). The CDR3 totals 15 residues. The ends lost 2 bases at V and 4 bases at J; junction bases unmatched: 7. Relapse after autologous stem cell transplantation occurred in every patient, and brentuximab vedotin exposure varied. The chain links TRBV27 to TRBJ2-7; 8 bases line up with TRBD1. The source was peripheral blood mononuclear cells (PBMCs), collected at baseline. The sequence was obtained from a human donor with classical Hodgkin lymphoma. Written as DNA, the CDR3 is TGTGCCAGCAGTTTAAAGGGCAGGGGGCAGTACGAGCAGTACTTC. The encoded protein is CASSLKGRGQYEQYF.